This entry is about one TCR beta chain. A few counts support this clonotype. Its antigen remains undetermined. No base qualities exist here, and no much larger clone lies one base off it. The data belong to a study of response to subunit inactivated influenza vaccine (dated by TCRdb to the late 2010s). For context, the study as a whole: Deep quantitative T cell receptor repertoire profiling was used in the study to track responses to a trivalent subunit inactivated influenza vaccine.

From the cysteine through the phenylalanine, the CDR3 covers 17 amino acids. Just the 51-base CDR3 DNA is kept, in frame starting at base 1. Per the germline V gene, MGHRA is the CDR1 and YSYEKL is the CDR2. V was cut back by 0 bases and J by 6 bases, leaving a gap of 20 bases between them. Study-wide conclusions, independent of this receptor: The authors suggested that each seasonal influenza vaccination may recruit only a limited number of new T cells.

The library was made by RT-PCR. Sequencing was carried out with an Illumina HiSeq 2500. Clones were called with MiXCR by TCRdb after fastp trimmed the public reads at Q25, and only in-frame beta chains were retained. For every CDR3 protein sequence, its rows merge into one entry that carries the most common genes and DNA. This sample holds a few hundred thousand distinct CDR3 sequences; approximately 11% were observed only once. Of the sample, 11% is held by the ten largest clones. The same data also contributed to another study, on T cells expressing NK-cell markers. Drawing on the second study: The TCR beta cDNA libraries were made using 5'RACE template switching, a step that added both a universal primer site and unique molecular identifiers. Eight or nine donors provided sorted CD3+CD56+NKG2C+, CD3+CD56+NKG2C- and CD3+CD56-NKG2C+ T-cell subsets, whose TCR beta-chain repertoires were profiled. Of the eight sequenced donors, seven were found to be HCMV-seropositive and one was found to be HCMV-seronegative. In several experiments an anti-gammadeltaTCR antibody was added to restrict sorting to alphabetaTCR-expressing T cells. In six donors, the dominant CD3+CD56+NKG2C+ clonotypes ranked among the top 10 CD8+ clonotypes, making up roughly 1.0-8% of CD8+ T cells. Those dominant clonotypes were again the most abundant among CD3+CD56-NKG2C+ cells in a few donors, at roughly 25-65%. It remained unclear whether the expanded NKG2C-expressing T cell clones were specific for HCMV antigens. The study sequenced eight donors, all healthy volunteers chosen at random: three men and five women. HCMV-specific IgG was detected in serum with a commercial ELISA kit to determine HCMV serostatus. Ficoll density gradient centrifugation was used to isolate peripheral blood mononuclear cells from blood. For more than five donors, bulk peripheral blood T-cell repertoires were also sequenced from unsorted PBMC. cDNA synthesis was primed from the TCR beta constant segment, followed by two successive PCR amplification steps. Illumina HiSeq 2000/2500, MiSeq or NextSeq was used to sequence libraries as 2 x 150 bp reads. MIGEC was used to demultiplex reads and group the reads by UMI, and MiTCR was used to assemble and quantify clonotypes. To exclude erroneous sequences, only TCR cDNA sequences supported by at least two reads were retained. The tcR package was used for downstream repertoire analysis, and clonotypes were matched across fractions by CDR3 nucleotide sequence plus V segment. VDJmatch was used to annotate antigen specificity against VDJdb, with one amino acid substitution allowed in CDR3.

The material sequenced was PBMCs from blood, taken on the day of vaccination. This sequence originates from a man aged 50 to 59 who received an inactivated influenza vaccine. Donor details come from another sample of the same person, matched by shared clones. This receptor chain uses TRBV4-1 and TRBJ1-1; no D gene can be assigned with confidence. The nucleotides read TGCGCCAGCAGCCAAGATTCCGGCACACCTCGTGGGGCTGAAGCTTTCTTT. This sequence encodes CASSQDSGTPRGAEAFF.